This TCR beta chain stems from a study of Tregs in tolerant kidney transplant recipients (dated by TCRdb to about 2019). For the study in its entirety: TCRbeta sequencing was used in the study to identify donor-specific regulatory T cells before combined kidney and bone marrow transplantation, and the identified cells were then tracked after transplant. TCRbeta repertoire sequencing was used in a few healthy controls to compare several ways of expanding Tregs specific for an allogeneic donor.

From the cysteine through the phenylalanine, the CDR3 covers 15 amino acids. Only the CDR3 part of the read is kept: 45 bases, read in frame from the first base. Relative to germline, V is 1 base shorter and J is 4 bases shorter, with 14 bases between their ends. The germline V gene encodes CDR1 GTSNPN and CDR2 SVGIG (reference sequence). A single count supports this clone. The antigen this receptor binds is unknown. Per-nucleotide qualities are absent, and no much larger clonotype sits a single base away. What the work shows at the level of the full study, not this receptor alone: The most biologically relevant and donor-specific TCRbeta repertoire appeared to be identified by expanding Tregs with activated donor B cells. Because the study included only a small number of patients, the results must be confirmed in larger populations and under other immunosuppression protocols. Biological reproducibility was not directly assessed, although technical replication error appeared to be minimal.

For TCRbeta CDR3 sequencing, genomic DNA from the sorted cells was extracted using the QIAGEN DNeasy Blood and Tissue Kit. High-throughput TCRbeta CDR3 sequencing, which included PCR amplification with bias correction and internal controls, was done commercially through immunoSEQ. Per the authors' processing: Unique productive TCRbeta sequences were defined by CDR3 nucleotide sequence when primers matched and otherwise by CDR3 amino acid sequence together with Vbeta and Jbeta genes. To correct sorting error, sequences shared between sorted populations at a frequency ratio of 2:1 or less were removed; the rest were assigned to the higher population. A sequence was defined as donor-reactive if the sequence was expanded at least 5-fold in CFSE-low cells compared with unstimulated cells and had a frequency of at least 0.01% in CFSE-low cells. Jensen-Shannon divergence calculated on the top 100 TCRbeta sequences ranked by frequency was used to measure repertoire divergence. When a sample had multiple sequencing runs, each run was corrected for sorting error separately and the runs were then pooled. In its TCRdb copy, this immuneACCESS table keeps in-frame sequences only and misses some clones. Where compared with another copy, unresolved V genes explain less than half of these, and the others have no known cause. V, J and clone size are taken as reported in that table, and D and trimming were inferred from the DNA itself. The sample profile shows tens of thousands of clones; around nine tenths of them were found once. The ten largest clones capture around 4.5% of the sample.

Thawed PBMCs were FACS-sorted into unstimulated Tregs (CD4+CD25+CD127-), CD4+ non-Tregs (CD4+CD25-), CD4 cells and CD8 cells. Blood from healthy controls was obtained either as purchased buffy coats or from healthy volunteers. Healthy control blood was processed by Ficoll density gradient to PBMCs and cryopreserved; patient PBMCs were collected before and after transplant. This TCR was recovered from a human donor in good health. Sequencing used CD8+ T cells from blood. The sequence is built from TRBV30 and TRBJ1-5; TRBD1 is a possible D gene, resting on 5 matching bases. CDR3 protein: CAWSDGAQGNQPQHF. The bases are TGTGCCTGGAGTGACGGGGCCCAAGGAAATCAGCCCCAGCATTTT.